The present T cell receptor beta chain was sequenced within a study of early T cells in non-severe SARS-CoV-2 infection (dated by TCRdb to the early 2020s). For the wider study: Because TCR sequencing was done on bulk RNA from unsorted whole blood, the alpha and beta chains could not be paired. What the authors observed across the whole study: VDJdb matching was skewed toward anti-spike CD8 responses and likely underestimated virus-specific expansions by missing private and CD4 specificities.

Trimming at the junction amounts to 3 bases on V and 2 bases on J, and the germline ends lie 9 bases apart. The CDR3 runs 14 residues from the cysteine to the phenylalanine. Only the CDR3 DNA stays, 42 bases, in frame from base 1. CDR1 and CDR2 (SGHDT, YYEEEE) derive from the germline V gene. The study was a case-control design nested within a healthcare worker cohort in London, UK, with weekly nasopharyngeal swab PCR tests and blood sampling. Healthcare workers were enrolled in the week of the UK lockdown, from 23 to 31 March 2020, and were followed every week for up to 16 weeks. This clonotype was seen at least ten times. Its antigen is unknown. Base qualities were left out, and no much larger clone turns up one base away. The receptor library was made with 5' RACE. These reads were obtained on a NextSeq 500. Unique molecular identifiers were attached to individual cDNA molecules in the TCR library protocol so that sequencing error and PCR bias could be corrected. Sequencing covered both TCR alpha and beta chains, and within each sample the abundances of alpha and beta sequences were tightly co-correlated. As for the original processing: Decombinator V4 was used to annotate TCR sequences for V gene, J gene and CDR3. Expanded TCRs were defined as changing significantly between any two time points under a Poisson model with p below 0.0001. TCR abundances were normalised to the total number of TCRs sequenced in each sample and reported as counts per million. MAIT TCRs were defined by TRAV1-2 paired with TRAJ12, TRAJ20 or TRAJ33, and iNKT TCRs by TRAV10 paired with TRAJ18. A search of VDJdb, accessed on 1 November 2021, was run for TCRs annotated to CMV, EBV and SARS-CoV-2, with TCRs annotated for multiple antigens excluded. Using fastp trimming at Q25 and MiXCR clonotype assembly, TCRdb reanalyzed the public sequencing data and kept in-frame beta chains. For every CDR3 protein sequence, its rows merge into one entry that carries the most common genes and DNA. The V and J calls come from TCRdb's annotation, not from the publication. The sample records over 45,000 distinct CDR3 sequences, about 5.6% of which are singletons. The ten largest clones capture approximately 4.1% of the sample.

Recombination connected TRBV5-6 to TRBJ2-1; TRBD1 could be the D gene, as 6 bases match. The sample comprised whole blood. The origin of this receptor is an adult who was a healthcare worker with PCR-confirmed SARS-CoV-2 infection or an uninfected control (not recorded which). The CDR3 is CASSSQGTYNEQFF. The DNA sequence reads TGTGCCAGCAGCTCGCAGGGGACCTACAATGAGCAGTTCTTC.